This T cell receptor beta chain was captured in a study of human T cells and chemical hapten exposure. Study in general: Patch tests delivered 0.01% DPC to the upper back and were evaluated at 6 days.

Time point here: patch test 3, about 24 weeks after DPC sensitization. The treatment is: therapeutic diphenylcyclopropenone sensitization with weekly scalp DPC. From whole blood left unfractionated, total RNA was extracted. The study, taken as a whole, reports: PT1 expanded TCR counts and patch test score correlated positively. The formation of large CDR3 similarity clusters by expanded TCRs significantly exceeded that of controls.

V was clipped by 3 bases and J by 2 bases, with 13 bases between them. CDR1 is KGHDR, CDR2 SFDVKD, per germline. This CDR3 region has 16 residues. A single record per CDR3 protein comes from TCRdb applying MiXCR to the RACE reads. The sample yields over 70,000 distinct CDR3 sequences, 11% seen once. Notes on this clonotype: Its antigen is not identified.

The TCR originated in a woman in her thirties with alopecia areata. Some clones in this sample may be carry-over from other donors' samples. V usage is TRBV24-1 and J usage is TRBJ2-1; perhaps TRBD2 as D (5 bases). Sequencing was performed on whole blood, taken in connection with sensitization to the hapten diphenylcyclopropenone (DPC). Here the CDR3 reads CATSDPSAGTYNEQFF. CDR3 bases: TGTGCCACCAGTGATCCCTCTGCGGGCACCTACAATGAGCAGTTCTTC.